The next 10 T cell receptor beta chains were all read from a single sample in a study of cytomegalovirus exposure and HLA in healthy donors. Researchers ran the PCR with 60 Vbeta and 13 Jbeta primers. Method: immunoSEQ multiplex PCR; TCRdb's copy keeps in-frame clones and lacks some. The table records a few hundred thousand clones, about 80% of them present only once. Sequences were obtained from PBMCs. These receptors all come from a girl aged 2-15 years in good health and CMV-seronegative.

V is TRBV18 and J is TRBJ2-7; 9 bases fit TRBD2. V shed 5 bases, J shed 6 bases, and the junction held 11 bases outside the gene matches. In germline, CDR1 is KGHSH, CDR2 LQKENI. The CDR3 contains 15 residues. The CDR3 DNA reads TGTGCCAGCTCAAGGCGGGAGGGCCTAAGTCCCGAGCAGTACTTC. Translated: CASSRREGLSPEQYF. The complete variable domain, with remaining parts taken from reference TRBV18 and TRBJ2-7, reads NAGVMQNPRHLVRRRGQEARLRCSPMKGHSHVYWYRQLPEEGLKFMVYLQKENIIDESGMPKERFSAEFPKEGPSILRIQQVVRGDSAAYFCASSRREGLSPEQYFGPGTRLTVT.

This clone was counted only a few times. The chain employs TRBV5-1 and TRBJ2-2; the D is unclear. Trimming cost V 2 bases and J 6 bases, with 8 bases left between them. Germline CDR1 reads SGHRS; CDR2 reads YFSETQ. This CDR3 is 13 amino acids long. The CDR3 loop is CASSFSKPGELFF. The DNA for the CDR3 is TGCGCCAGCAGCTTCTCGAAGCCCGGGGAGCTGTTTTTT.

The chain uses TRBV6-5 and TRBJ1-2, with 9 bases aligning to TRBD1. Germline V gene sequence: CDR1 MNHEY, CDR2 SVGAGI. J gave up 8 bases and V 5 bases, and 12 bases lay outside the gene matches. The CDR3 has 15 amino acids. CDR3 DNA: TGTGCCAGCAGTACCCCGGGACAGGGCCGAGTAGGCTACACCTTC. Its translation: CASSTPGQGRVGYTF.

V usage is TRBV4-1 and J usage is TRBJ2-6; D may be TRBD1 (5 bases). V lost 0 bases to trimming and J lost 1 base, with 13 bases between them. CDR3 length: 18 amino acids. Germline CDR1 reads MGHRA; CDR2 reads YSYEKL. CDR3 bases: TGCGCCAGCAGCCAAGATACCAGGGTGGGGTCTGGGGCCAACGTCCTGACTTTC. This translates into CASSQDTRVGSGANVLTF.

This chain joins TRBV2 and TRBJ1-3; D might be TRBD1 (5 bases). V was cut by 5 bases and J by 1 base, with 12 bases left in between. Germline lookup yields CDR1 SNHLY and CDR2 FYNNEI. The CDR3 runs to 15 residues. Written as DNA, the CDR3 is TGTGCCAGCAGTCCTGACACAGGATCTGGAAACACCATATATTTT. It encodes CASSPDTGSGNTIYF.

This clone was detected only a few times. The chain is built from TRBV14 and TRBJ2-7; the D is unclear. This CDR3 contains 13 residues. With 0 bases removed from V and 6 bases from J, the gap between germline ends came to 9 bases. The germline V gene has CDR1 SGHDN and CDR2 FVKESK. CDR3 sequence (DNA): TGTGCCAGCAGCCAAGATGGGTGGAGCGAGCAGTACTTC. Its translation: CASSQDGWSEQYF.

This chain joins TRBV6-1 and TRBJ1-1; maybe TRBD1 (6 bases). V shed 6 bases and J shed 1 base, with 15 bases lying between them. This CDR3 is built from 15 residues. Germline loops: CDR1 MNHNS, CDR2 SASEGT. The CDR3 DNA sequence: TGTGCCAGCAGCTGGACAGTATCCCAGAACACTGAAGCTTTCTTT. Protein product: CASSWTVSQNTEAFF.

This chain joins TRBV18 and TRBJ1-4, with a tentative D call TRBD1 (5 bases). The germline V gene has CDR1 KGHSH and CDR2 LQKENI. The CDR3 covers 14 residues. Trimming pared 6 bases from V and 5 bases from J, leaving 13 bases between. CDR3 DNA sequence: TGTGCCAGCTCCCGACAGATAGCCAATGAAAAACTGTTTTTT. Translating it yields CASSRQIANEKLFF.

This chain links TRBV6-1 with TRBJ1-1, with 7 bases identical to TRBD1. The junction had 8 bases not matched to a gene; V was cut back by 3 bases and J by 1 base. In germline, CDR1 is MNHNS, CDR2 SASEGT. The CDR3 runs 16 residues. CDR3 nucleotide sequence: TGTGCCAGCAGTGATATTTGGGGACAGCCGAACACTGAAGCTTTCTTT. This gives the protein CASSDIWGQPNTEAFF.

This clone was recorded a few times. V is TRBV27 and J is TRBJ2-5, with 8 bases lining up with TRBD2. The J call may be faulty, since TRBJ2-7 better matches the DNA end. This CDR3 region has 14 residues. The germline V gene encodes CDR1 MNHEY and CDR2 SMNVEV (reference sequence). The CDR3 bases are TGTGCCAGCAGTTCCGGACTAGCCTCCTACGAGCAGTACTTC. Translation gives CASSSGLASYEQYF.